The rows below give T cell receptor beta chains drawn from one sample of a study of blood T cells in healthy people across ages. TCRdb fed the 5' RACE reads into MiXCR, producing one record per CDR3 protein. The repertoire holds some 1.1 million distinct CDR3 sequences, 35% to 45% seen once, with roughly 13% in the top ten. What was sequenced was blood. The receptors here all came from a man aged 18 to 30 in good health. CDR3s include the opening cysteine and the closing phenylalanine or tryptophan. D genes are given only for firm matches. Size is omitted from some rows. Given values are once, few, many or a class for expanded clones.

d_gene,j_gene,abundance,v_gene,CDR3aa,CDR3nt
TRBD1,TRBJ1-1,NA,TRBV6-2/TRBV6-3,CAILTPGTGARGNTEAFF,TGTGCCATCCTAACCCCCGGGACAGGGGCGCGGGGGAACACTGAAGCTTTCTTT
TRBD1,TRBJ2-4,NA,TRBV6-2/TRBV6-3,CASSVPGTENIQYF,TGTGCCAGCAGTGTCCCGGGGACAGAAAACATTCAGTACTTC
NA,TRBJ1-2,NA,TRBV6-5,CASSYSHSRNYGYTF,TGTGCCAGCAGTTACTCACACAGTCGTAACTATGGCTACACCTTC
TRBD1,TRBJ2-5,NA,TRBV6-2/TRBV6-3,CASSYVQGASIMETQYF,TGTGCCAGCAGTTACGTCCAGGGGGCGTCAATTATGGAGACCCAGTACTTC
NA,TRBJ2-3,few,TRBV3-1,CASSYFDNTDTQYF,TGTGCCAGCAGCTACTTCGACAACACAGATACGCAGTATTTT
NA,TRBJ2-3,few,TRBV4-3,CASSQDLAGPGTDTQYF,TGCGCCAGCAGCCAAGATTTGGCGGGGCCCGGCACAGATACGCAGTATTTT
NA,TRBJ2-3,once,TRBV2,CASSGGSGNMQYF,TGTGCCAGCAGTGGAGGTTCCGGGAATATGCAGTATTTT
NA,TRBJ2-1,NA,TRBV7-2,CASSVDPLNEQFF,TGTGCCAGCAGCGTAGACCCCCTAAATGAGCAGTTCTTC
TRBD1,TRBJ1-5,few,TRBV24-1,CATSGTGEQPQHF,TGTGCCACCAGTGGGACAGGGGAACAGCCCCAGCATTTT
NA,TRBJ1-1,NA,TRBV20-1,CSARDGLVNTEAFF,TGCAGTGCTAGAGATGGGTTGGTGAACACTGAAGCTTTCTTT
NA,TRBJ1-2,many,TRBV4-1,CASSHDLRNYGYTF,TGCGCCAGCAGCCACGATTTGCGAAACTATGGCTACACCTTC
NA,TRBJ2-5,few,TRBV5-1,CASSFLGRAQETQYF,TGCGCCAGCAGTTTCCTGGGCCGAGCTCAAGAGACCCAGTACTTC
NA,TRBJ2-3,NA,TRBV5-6,CASSPTMTNIRTDTQYF,TGTGCCAGCAGCCCCACGATGACGAACATACGCACAGATACGCAGTATTTT
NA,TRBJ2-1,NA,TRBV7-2,CASSFSLNNEQFF,TGTGCCAGCAGCTTTAGCCTAAACAATGAGCAGTTCTTC
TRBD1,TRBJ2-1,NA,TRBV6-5,CASRDRAAQETQFF,TGTGCCAGCAGAGACAGGGCCGCCCAAGAGACCCAGTTCTTC
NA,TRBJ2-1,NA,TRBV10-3,CAISDYDRKPYNEQFF,TGTGCCATCAGTGACTACGACCGGAAACCGTACAATGAGCAGTTCTTC
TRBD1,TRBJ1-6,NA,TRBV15,CATSRDRGRGDSPLHF,TGTGCCACCAGCAGAGACAGGGGGAGAGGTGATTCACCCCTCCACTTT
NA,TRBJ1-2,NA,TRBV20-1,CSASSTFGNGYTF,TGCAGTGCTAGCTCAACATTCGGAAATGGCTACACCTTC
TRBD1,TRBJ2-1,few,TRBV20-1,CSAKTGQGYNEQFF,TGCAGTGCTAAGACGGGACAGGGCTACAATGAGCAGTTCTTC
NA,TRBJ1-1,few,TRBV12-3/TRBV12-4,CASSLRTGYTEAFF,TGTGCCAGCAGTCTTCGGACGGGTTACACTGAAGCTTTCTTT
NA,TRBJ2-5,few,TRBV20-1,CSARNRPGQETQYF,TGCAGTGCTAGGAACAGGCCGGGACAAGAGACCCAGTACTTC
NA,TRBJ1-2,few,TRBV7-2,CASSLGQPELSGYGYTF,TGTGCCAGCAGCCTAGGGCAACCGGAACTCTCTGGCTATGGCTACACCTTC
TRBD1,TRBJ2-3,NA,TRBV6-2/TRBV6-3,CASQRGQPTDTQYF,TGTGCCAGCCAAAGGGGGCAGCCCACAGATACGCAGTATTTT
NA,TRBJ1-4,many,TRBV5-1,CASSLTVLNEKLFF,TGCGCCAGCAGCTTGACAGTACTTAATGAAAAACTGTTTTTT
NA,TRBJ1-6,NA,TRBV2,CAGSGREAESPLHF,TGTGCCGGCAGTGGCAGAGAAGCGGAATCACCCCTCCACTTT
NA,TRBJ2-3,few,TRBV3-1,CASSHALTDTQYF,TGTGCCAGCAGCCACGCGCTGACAGATACGCAGTATTTT
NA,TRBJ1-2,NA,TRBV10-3,CAISEGDANYGYTF,TGTGCCATCAGTGAGGGGGACGCGAACTATGGCTACACCTTC
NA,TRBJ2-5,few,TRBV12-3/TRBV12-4,CASTSELGETQYF,TGTGCCAGCACCTCGGAGTTGGGAGAGACCCAGTACTTC
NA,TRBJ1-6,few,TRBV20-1,CSARLGSGNSPLHF,TGCAGTGCTCGGTTGGGGTCTGGGAATTCACCCCTCCACTTT
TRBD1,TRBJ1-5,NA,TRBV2,CASRATGGGQPQHF,TGTGCCAGCAGAGCGACAGGGGGCGGACAGCCCCAGCATTTT
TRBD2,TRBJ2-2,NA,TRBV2,CASSFPSGSNTGELFF,TGTGCCAGCAGTTTTCCTAGCGGGTCGAACACCGGGGAGCTGTTTTTT
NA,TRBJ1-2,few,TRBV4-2,CASSQSRGAANYGYTF,TGTGCCAGCAGCCAATCGCGGGGGGCTGCTAACTATGGCTACACCTTC
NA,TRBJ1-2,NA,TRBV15,CATSRDLQYSYGYTF,TGTGCCACCAGCAGAGATTTGCAGTATTCCTATGGCTACACCTTC
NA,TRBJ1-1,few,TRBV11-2,CASSLTDGRYEAFF,TGTGCCAGCAGCCTAACGGATGGACGGTACGAAGCTTTCTTT
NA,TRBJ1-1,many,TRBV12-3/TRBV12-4,CASRMNTEAFF,TGTGCCAGCAGGATGAACACTGAAGCTTTCTTT
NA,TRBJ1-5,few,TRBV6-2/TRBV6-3,CASSDTGRQPQHF,TGTGCCAGCAGTGATACAGGGCGGCAGCCCCAGCATTTT
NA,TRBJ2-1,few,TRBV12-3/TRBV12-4,CASNDRLGEKWFF,TGTGCCAGCAACGACAGGCTCGGAGAAAAATGGTTCTTC
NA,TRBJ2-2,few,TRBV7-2,CASRSNTVGVTGELFF,TGTGCCAGCAGATCTAACACTGTAGGGGTCACCGGGGAGCTGTTTTTT
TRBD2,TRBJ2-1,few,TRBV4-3,CASKEGASGATEQFF,TGCGCCAGCAAAGAGGGGGCTAGCGGGGCGACTGAGCAGTTCTTC
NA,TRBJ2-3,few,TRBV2,CASTYHLSTDTQYF,TGTGCCAGCACCTACCACCTTAGCACAGATACGCAGTATTTT
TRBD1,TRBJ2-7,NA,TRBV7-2,CASSLGDRVFEQYF,TGTGCCAGCAGCTTAGGTGACAGGGTATTCGAGCAGTACTTC
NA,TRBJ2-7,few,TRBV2,CASRLRSSYEQYF,TGTGCCAGCAGACTTCGAAGCTCCTACGAGCAGTACTTC
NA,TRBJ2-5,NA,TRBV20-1,CSAPVPGENEQYF,TGCAGTGCTCCAGTACCAGGGGAAAATGAGCAGTACTTC
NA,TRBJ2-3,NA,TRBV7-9,CASIGGARTDTQYF,TGTGCCAGCATCGGCGGGGCCCGCACAGATACGCAGTATTTT
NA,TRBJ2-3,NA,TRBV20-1,CSATPEDTQYF,TGCAGTGCCACACCAGAAGATACGCAGTATTTT
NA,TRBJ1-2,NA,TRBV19,CASSSTGGLGYTF,TGTGCCAGTAGTTCTACGGGTGGGCTAGGCTACACCTTC
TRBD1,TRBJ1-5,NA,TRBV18,CASSPPGQGNQLQHF,TGTGCCAGCTCACCTCCGGGACAGGGAAATCAGCTCCAGCATTTT
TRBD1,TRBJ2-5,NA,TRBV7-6,CASSSQPGPRGETQYF,TGTGCCAGCAGCTCGCAACCGGGTCCCAGGGGGGAGACCCAGTACTTC
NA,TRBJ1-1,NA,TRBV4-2,CASSQPGAGNTEAFF,TGTGCCAGCAGCCAACCGGGGGCCGGGAACACTGAAGCTTTCTTT